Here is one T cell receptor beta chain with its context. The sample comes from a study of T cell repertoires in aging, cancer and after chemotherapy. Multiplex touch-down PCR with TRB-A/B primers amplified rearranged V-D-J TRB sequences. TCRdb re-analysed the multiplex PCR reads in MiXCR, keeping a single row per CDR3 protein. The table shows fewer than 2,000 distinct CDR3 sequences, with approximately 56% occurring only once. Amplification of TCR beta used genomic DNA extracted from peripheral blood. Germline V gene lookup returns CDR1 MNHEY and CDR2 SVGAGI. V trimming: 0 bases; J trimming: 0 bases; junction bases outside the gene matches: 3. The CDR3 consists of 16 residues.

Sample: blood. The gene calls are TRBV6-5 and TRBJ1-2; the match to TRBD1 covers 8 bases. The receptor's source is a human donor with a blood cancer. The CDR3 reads CASSYSAGGPNYGYTF. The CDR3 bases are TGTGCCAGCAGTTACTCGGCAGGGGGCCCTAACTATGGCTACACCTTC.